These 17 T cell receptor beta chains originate from one sample sequenced in a study of cytomegalovirus exposure and HLA in healthy donors. The PCR employed 60 Vbeta primers together with 13 Jbeta primers. Method: immunoSEQ multiplex PCR; TCRdb's copy keeps in-frame clones and lacks some. This table holds over 100,000 clones, around 80% found once. Sample: PBMCs. These receptors all stem from a female donor in good health and CMV-seronegative.

The table lists this clone with a count of one. The CDR3: CATRDRERETQYF. Written as DNA, the CDR3 is TGTGCCACCAGAGACAGGGAAAGAGAGACCCAGTACTTC. V gene TRBV15 combines with J gene TRBJ2-5, with 7 bases fitting TRBD1. Germline CDR1 reads LNHNV; CDR2 reads YYDKDF (reference sequence). The CDR3 runs 13 residues. V shed 6 bases, J shed 4 bases, and the junction held 5 bases outside the gene matches. The variable domain in full, completed from reference TRBV15 and TRBJ2-5, reads DAMVIQNPRYQVTQFGKPVTLSCSQTLNHNVMYWYQQKSSQAPKLLFHYYDKDFNNEADTPDNFQSRRPNTSFCFLDIRSPGLGDTAMYLCATRDRERETQYFGPGTRLLVL.

Only a few counts were recorded for this clone. V and J are TRBV13 and TRBJ2-5; maybe TRBD2 (6 bases). The CDR3 covers 15 residues. Trimming shortened V by 1 base and J by 4 bases, and 13 bases separated the two germline ends. Germline lookup yields CDR1 PRHDT and CDR2 FYEKMQ (reference sequence). The CDR3 loop reads CASSLEPGVRETQYF. In nucleotides, the CDR3 is TGTGCCAGCAGCTTAGAACCGGGGGTCCGAGAGACCCAGTACTTC.

This chain joins TRBV18 and TRBJ1-4, with TRBD1 as a possible D gene (5 bases). The CDR3 has 15 residues. Trimming stripped 5 bases from V and 1 base from J, with 11 bases between. CDR1 is KGHSH, CDR2 LQKENI, per germline. The DNA for the CDR3 is TGTGCCAGCTCATCGAACAGGTTAACTAATGAAAAACTGTTTTTT. Translation: CASSSNRLTNEKLFF.

There are a few counts of this clone. The chain has TRBV5-8 and TRBJ2-1; perhaps TRBD1 as D (6 bases). Germline CDR1 reads SGHTS; CDR2 reads YDEGEE. V was shortened by 0 bases and J by 9 bases, with 7 bases between the two germline ends. CDR3 length: 12 residues. The CDR3 DNA sequence: TGTGCCAGCAGCTTGGTAGGGGGTGAGCAGTTCTTC. Amino acid sequence: CASSLVGGEQFF.

The chain joins TRBV4-2 to TRBJ2-4, with TRBD1 matching over 8 bases. With 6 bases clipped from V and 5 bases from J, the junction kept 15 bases outside the gene matches. The length of the CDR3 is 17 residues. Germline CDR1 LGHNA, CDR2 YNFKEQ. CDR3 sequence reads: CASRKSLSGGVENIQYF. The CDR3 bases are TGTGCCAGCAGGAAGAGCTTGTCAGGGGGCGTAGAAAACATTCAGTACTTC.

This rearrangement joins TRBV5-1 to TRBJ2-7, with D perhaps matching TRBD2 (5 bases). Germline CDR1 and CDR2: SGHRS and YFSETQ. The CDR3 totals 15 residues. The V end lost 4 bases, the J end lost 2 bases, and 16 bases lay between the germline ends. The CDR3 region is CASSPRPGSPYEQYF. The CDR3 region has the DNA TGCGCCAGCAGCCCCCGCCCGGGGAGCCCCTACGAGCAGTACTTC.

This clone occurred once. The V and J genes are TRBV29-1 and TRBJ2-6; D is unclear. CDR1 is SQVTM, CDR2 ANQGSEA, per germline. Trimming took 5 bases from V and 0 from J, leaving 8 bases between them. The length of the CDR3 is 14 residues. The CDR3 sequence is CSVRILSGANVLTF. In DNA, the CDR3 is TGCAGCGTTCGTATACTCTCTGGGGCCAACGTCCTGACTTTC.

This chain links TRBV5-1 with TRBJ2-7; 11 nucleotides line up with TRBD1. CDR1 is SGHRS, CDR2 YFSETQ, per germline. There are 15 residues in the CDR3. J lost 6 bases, V lost 4 bases, and 9 bases had no gene match. CDR3 sequence reads: CASSLMDRGPSEQYF. In DNA, the CDR3 is TGCGCCAGCAGCCTAATGGACAGGGGGCCTAGCGAGCAGTACTTC.

This clone turned up a few times. Other DNA sequences from this sample encode an identical CDR3 as well. The genes are TRBV5-6 and TRBJ1-5; the D is unclear. The CDR3 runs to 13 residues. Germline CDR1 is SGHDT and CDR2 is YYEEEE. The V end lost 1 base, the J end lost 4 bases, and 6 bases lay between the germline ends. In DNA, the CDR3 is TGTGCCAGCAGCTTGTCCGGTAATCAGCCCCAGCATTTT. The encoded protein is CASSLSGNQPQHF.

The V and J genes are TRBV27 and TRBJ1-1; D perhaps matches TRBD1 (5 bases). Germline CDR1 is MNHEY and CDR2 is SMNVEV (reference sequence). Trimming took off 9 bases at V and 0 bases at J, with 23 bases between the two ends. This CDR3 has 17 residues. The CDR3 DNA reads as TGTGCCAGTGGTTCGGACACCCTAAAGGATTTGAACACTGAAGCTTTCTTT. As protein: CASGSDTLKDLNTEAFF.

The V gene is TRBV9, the J gene TRBJ1-2, with no clear D. Germline lookup yields CDR1 SGDLS and CDR2 YYNGEE. The V and J ends lost 6 bases and 5 bases respectively, with 14 bases between them. This CDR3 contains 13 residues. The CDR3 sequence is CASTNADPYGYTF. The DNA for the CDR3 is TGTGCCAGCACCAATGCAGATCCATATGGCTACACCTTC.

J is TRBJ2-3 and V is TRBV5-6; 7 bases are a match to TRBD1. The CDR3 has 14 amino acids. Germline trimming cut 4 bases from V and 4 bases from J; bases unmatched to any gene: 6. Germline V gives CDR1 SGHDT, CDR2 YYEEEE. The CDR3 region is CASSRDRVPDTQYF. The CDR3 coding sequence is TGTGCCAGCAGCAGAGACAGGGTTCCAGATACGCAGTATTTT.

This chain uses TRBV7-8 with TRBJ1-2; D might be TRBD1 (6 bases). V gave up 2 bases and J gave up 8 bases, with 18 bases separating them. Germline V gene data show CDR1 as SGHVS and CDR2 as FQNEAQ. CDR3 length: 15 residues. The CDR3 DNA reads as TGTGCCAGCAGCTTACCAGGGGCGAAAGAAAGCGGCTACACCTTC. It specifies CASSLPGAKESGYTF.

J is TRBJ2-5 and V is TRBV7-6, with 10 nucleotides matching TRBD2. Germline CDR1 and CDR2: SGHVS and FNYEAQ. The CDR3 is 16 residues long. Trimming cost V 3 bases and J 3 bases; bases outside gene matches: 7. CDR3 bases: TGTGCCAGCAGCTTCGGGAAAGGACTAGCGGAAGAGACCCAGTACTTC. Translating it yields CASSFGKGLAEETQYF.

The CDR3 bases are TGTGCCAGCACCACCCCGCGGGCGGGACGGTCACCCCTCCACTTT. Protein sequence: CASTTPRAGRSPLHF. V gene TRBV21-1 combines with J gene TRBJ1-6. TRBV21-1 is given as a pseudogene. The CDR3 length is 15 residues.

Comment on this clone: Different DNA sequences within this sample yield the same CDR3. The V and J genes are TRBV6-1 and TRBJ1-1, with 7 bases identical to TRBD1. Germline V gene sequence: CDR1 MNHNS, CDR2 SASEGT. The CDR3 consists of 15 residues. V was clipped by 4 bases and J by 4 bases; unmatched bases: 9. CDR3 sequence (DNA): TGTGCCAGCAGTGTCTATTGGGACAGACCCACTGAAGCTTTCTTT. Residues: CASSVYWDRPTEAFF.

This chain connects TRBV7-9 to TRBJ1-6; no clear D gene. This CDR3 is 15 amino acids long. From germline, CDR1 is SEHNR and CDR2 FQNEAQ (reference sequence). The ends were cut back, 1 base at V and 7 bases at J, with 11 bases in the middle. CDR3 coding DNA: TGTGCCAGCAGCTTAGAGGGCGGGCCCAATTCACCCCTCCACTTT. Its protein is CASSLEGGPNSPLHF.